A few counts support the clone carrying this T cell receptor (beta chain). The junction and the germline gene differ at one end; a read error may be behind it. The source of the sample is a study of blood T cell repertoires in COVID-19. Study information: The origin of the acute and convalescent COVID-19 samples was the United States, Italy and Spain. T cells, B-cell-depleted T cells, or PBMCs supplied cDNA or gDNA.

In the original workflow: Reference gene primer amplification in the assay estimated nucleated cell counts. TCRdb's table, derived via immunoSEQ multiplex PCR, lists solely in-frame clones and lacks some. The V and J calls and clone size were taken over from that table, and D and trimming were inferred from the DNA. The table has approximately 65,000 clones, around 83% seen once; the top ten hold over 4%. Germline V CDR1 and CDR2: MDHEN, SYDVKM. This CDR3 contains 13 residues. J is TRBJ2-1 and V is TRBV28, with unresolved D. What was sequenced was peripheral blood. The sequence came from a man between 50 and 59 years old with acute or convalescent COVID-19. The CDR3 sequence is CASRPSAYDEQFF. CDR3 DNA sequence: TGTGCCAGCAGACCTAGTGCCTACGATGAGCAGTTCTTC.